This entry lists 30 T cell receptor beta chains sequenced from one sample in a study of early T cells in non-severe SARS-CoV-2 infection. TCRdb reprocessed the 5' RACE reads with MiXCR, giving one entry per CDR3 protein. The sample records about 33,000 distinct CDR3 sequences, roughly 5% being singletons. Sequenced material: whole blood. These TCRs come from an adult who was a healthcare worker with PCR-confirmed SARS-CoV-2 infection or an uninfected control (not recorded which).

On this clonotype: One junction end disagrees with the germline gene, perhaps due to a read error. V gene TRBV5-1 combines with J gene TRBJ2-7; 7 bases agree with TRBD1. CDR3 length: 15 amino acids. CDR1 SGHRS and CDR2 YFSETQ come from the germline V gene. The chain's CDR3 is CASSSPSGTVYEQHF. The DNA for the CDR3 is TGCGCCAGCAGCTCCCCATCCGGGACAGTCTACGAGCAGCACTTC.

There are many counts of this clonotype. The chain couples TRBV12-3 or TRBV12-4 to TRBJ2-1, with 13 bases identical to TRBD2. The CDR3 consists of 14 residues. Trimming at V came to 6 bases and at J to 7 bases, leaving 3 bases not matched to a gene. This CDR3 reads CASSPGLAGNEQFF. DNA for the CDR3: TGTGCCAGCAGCCCGGGACTAGCGGGAAATGAGCAGTTCTTC.

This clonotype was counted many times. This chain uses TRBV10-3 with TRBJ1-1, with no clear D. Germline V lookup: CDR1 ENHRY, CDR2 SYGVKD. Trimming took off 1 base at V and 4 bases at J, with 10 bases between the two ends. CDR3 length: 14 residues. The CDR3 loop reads CAISEFRPVTEAFF. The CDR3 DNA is TGTGCCATCAGTGAGTTTCGGCCAGTCACTGAAGCTTTCTTT.

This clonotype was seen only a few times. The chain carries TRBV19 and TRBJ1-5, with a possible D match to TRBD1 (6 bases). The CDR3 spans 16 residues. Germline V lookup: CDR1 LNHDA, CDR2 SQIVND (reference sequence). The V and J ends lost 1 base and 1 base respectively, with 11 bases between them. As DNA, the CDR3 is TGTGCCAGTAGTATAGCAGGGGCTGGGAGCAATCAGCCCCAGCATTTT. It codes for CASSIAGAGSNQPQHF.

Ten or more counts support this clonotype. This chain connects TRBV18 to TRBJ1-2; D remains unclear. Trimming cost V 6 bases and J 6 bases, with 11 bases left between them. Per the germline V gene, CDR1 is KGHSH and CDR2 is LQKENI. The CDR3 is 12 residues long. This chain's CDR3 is CASSHREDGYTF. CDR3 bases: TGTGCCAGCTCGCACCGGGAGGATGGCTACACCTTC. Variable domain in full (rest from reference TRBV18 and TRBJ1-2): NAGVMQNPRHLVRRRGQEARLRCSPMKGHSHVYWYRQLPEEGLKFMVYLQKENIIDESGMPKERFSAEFPKEGPSILRIQQVVRGDSAAYFCASSHREDGYTFGSGTRLTVV.

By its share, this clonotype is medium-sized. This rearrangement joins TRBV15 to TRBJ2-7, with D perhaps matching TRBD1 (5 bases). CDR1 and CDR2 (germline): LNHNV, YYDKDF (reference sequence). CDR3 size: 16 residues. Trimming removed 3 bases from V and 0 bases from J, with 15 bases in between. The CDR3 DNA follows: TGTGCCACCAGCAGCCGCAGGGTGGTGAGCTCCTACGAGCAGTACTTC. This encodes CATSSRRVVSSYEQYF.

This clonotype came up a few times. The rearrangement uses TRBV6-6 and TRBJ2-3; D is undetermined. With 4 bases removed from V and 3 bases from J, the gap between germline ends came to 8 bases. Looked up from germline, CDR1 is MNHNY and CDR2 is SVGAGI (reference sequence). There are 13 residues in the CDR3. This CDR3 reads CASSSPPTDTQYF. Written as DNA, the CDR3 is TGTGCCAGCAGTTCCCCTCCGACAGATACGCAGTATTTT.

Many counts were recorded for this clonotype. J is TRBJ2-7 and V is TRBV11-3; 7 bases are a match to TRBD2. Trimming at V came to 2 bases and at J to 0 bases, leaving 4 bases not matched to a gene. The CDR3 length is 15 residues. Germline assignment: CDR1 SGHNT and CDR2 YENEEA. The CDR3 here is CASSLLAARSYEQYF. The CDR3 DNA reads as TGTGCCAGCAGCTTACTAGCGGCTCGCTCCTACGAGCAGTACTTC.

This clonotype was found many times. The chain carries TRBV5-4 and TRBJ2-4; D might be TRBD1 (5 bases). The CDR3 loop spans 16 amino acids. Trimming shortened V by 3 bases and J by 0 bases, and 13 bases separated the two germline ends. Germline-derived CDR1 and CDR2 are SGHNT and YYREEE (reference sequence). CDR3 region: CASSSRQTLAKNIQYF. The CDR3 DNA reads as TGTGCCAGCAGCTCTAGACAGACACTAGCCAAAAACATTCAGTACTTC.

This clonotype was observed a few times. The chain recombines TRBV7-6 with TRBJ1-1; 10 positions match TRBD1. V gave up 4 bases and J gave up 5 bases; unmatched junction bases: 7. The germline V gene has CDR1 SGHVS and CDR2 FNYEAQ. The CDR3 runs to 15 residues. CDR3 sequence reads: CASSSRTGGETEAFF. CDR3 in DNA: TGTGCCAGCAGCTCGAGGACAGGGGGAGAAACTGAAGCTTTCTTT.

CDR3 DNA sequence: TGTGCCAGCAGTGTCCCCCCACCGGACAGGGGGGACAACGAGCAGTACTTC. Protein: CASSVPPPDRGDNEQYF. The genes are TRBV2 and TRBJ2-7, with 10 bases aligning to TRBD1. The trim removed 4 bases at V and 5 bases at J, leaving 14 bases unmatched. Germline V gene data show CDR1 as SNHLY and CDR2 as FYNNEI. The CDR3 is 17 amino acids.

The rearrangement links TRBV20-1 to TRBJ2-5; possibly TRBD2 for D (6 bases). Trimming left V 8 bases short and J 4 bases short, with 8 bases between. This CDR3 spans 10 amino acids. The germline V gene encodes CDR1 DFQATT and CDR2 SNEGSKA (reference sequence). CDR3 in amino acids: CSTGGETQYF. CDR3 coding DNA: TGCAGTACCGGGGGAGAGACCCAGTACTTC.

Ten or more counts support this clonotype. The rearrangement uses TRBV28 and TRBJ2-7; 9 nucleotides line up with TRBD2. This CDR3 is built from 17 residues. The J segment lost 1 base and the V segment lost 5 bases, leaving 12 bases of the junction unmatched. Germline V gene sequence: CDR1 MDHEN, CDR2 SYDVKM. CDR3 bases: TGTGCCAGCAGTCCACCCCGGACAGCGGGAGGTTCCTACGAGCAGTACTTC. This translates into CASSPPRTAGGSYEQYF.

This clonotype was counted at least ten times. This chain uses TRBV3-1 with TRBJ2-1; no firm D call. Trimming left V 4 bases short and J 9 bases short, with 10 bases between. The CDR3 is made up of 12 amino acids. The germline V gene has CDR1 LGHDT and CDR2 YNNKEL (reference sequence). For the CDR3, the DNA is TGTGCCAGCAGCCCCCAAGGCGGTGAGCAGTTCTTC. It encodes CASSPQGGEQFF.

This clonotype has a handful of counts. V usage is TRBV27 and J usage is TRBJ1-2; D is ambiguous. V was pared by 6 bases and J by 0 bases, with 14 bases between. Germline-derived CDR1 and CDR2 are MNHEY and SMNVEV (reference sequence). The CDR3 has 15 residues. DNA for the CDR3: TGTGCCAGCAGCAGGACGGCGAACCCTAACTATGGCTACACCTTC. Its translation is CASSRTANPNYGYTF.

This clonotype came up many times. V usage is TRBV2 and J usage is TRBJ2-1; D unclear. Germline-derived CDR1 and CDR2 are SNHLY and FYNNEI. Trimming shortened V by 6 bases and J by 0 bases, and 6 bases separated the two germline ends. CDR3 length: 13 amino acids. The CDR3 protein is CASRSFSYNEQFF. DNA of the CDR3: TGTGCCAGCAGGTCGTTCTCCTACAATGAGCAGTTCTTC.

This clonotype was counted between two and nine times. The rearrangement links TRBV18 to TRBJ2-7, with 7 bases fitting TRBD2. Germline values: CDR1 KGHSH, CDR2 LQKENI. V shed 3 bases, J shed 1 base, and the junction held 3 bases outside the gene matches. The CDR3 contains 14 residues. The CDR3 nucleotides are TGTGCCAGCTCACCTTCGGGGGGTTCCTACGAGCAGTACTTC. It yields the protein CASSPSGGSYEQYF. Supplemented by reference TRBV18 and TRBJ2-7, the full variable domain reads NAGVMQNPRHLVRRRGQEARLRCSPMKGHSHVYWYRQLPEEGLKFMVYLQKENIIDESGMPKERFSAEFPKEGPSILRIQQVVRGDSAAYFCASSPSGGSYEQYFGPGTRLTVT.

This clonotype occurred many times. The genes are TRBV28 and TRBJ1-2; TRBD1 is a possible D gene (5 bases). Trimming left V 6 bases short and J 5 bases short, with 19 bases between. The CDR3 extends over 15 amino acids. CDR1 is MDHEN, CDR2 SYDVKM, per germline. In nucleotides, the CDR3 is TGTGCCAGCAGGATCAACCCGCGGACAAATTATGGCTACACCTTC. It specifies CASRINPRTNYGYTF.

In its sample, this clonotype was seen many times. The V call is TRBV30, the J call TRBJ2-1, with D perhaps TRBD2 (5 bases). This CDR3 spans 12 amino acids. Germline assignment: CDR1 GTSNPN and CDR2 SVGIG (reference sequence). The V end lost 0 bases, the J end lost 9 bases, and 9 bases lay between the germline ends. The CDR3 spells CAWSVRGGEQFF. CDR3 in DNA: TGTGCCTGGAGTGTACGTGGAGGTGAGCAGTTCTTC.

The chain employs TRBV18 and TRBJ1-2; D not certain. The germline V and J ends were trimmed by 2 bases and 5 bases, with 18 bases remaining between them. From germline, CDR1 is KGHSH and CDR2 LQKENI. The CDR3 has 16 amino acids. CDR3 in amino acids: CASSPSLTEGGYGYTF. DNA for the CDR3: TGTGCCAGCTCACCATCCCTTACAGAGGGTGGATATGGCTACACCTTC.

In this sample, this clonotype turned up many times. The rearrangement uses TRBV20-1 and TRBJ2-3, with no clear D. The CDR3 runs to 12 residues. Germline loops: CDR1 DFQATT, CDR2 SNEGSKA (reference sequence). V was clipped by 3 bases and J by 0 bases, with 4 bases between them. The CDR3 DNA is TGCAGTGCTAGGGGTAGCACAGATACGCAGTATTTT. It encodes CSARGSTDTQYF.

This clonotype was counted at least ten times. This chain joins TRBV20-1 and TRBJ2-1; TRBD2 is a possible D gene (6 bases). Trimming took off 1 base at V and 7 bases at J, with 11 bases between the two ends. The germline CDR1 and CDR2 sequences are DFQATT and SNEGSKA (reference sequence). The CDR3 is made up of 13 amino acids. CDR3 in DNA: TGCAGTGCTAGAGGGTTGCGGGGAAATGAGCAGTTCTTC. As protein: CSARGLRGNEQFF.

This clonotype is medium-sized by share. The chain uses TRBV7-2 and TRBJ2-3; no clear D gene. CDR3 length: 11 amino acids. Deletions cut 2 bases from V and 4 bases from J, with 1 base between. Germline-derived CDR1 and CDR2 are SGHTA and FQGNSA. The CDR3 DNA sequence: TGTGCCAGCAGCTTACCAGATACGCAGTATTTT. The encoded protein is CASSLPDTQYF.

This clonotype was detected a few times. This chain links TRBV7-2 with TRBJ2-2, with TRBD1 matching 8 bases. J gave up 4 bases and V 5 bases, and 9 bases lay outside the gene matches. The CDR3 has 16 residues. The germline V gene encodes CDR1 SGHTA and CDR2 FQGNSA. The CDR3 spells CASSPWTGMVTGELFF. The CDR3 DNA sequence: TGTGCCAGCAGCCCCTGGACAGGGATGGTCACCGGGGAGCTGTTTTTT.

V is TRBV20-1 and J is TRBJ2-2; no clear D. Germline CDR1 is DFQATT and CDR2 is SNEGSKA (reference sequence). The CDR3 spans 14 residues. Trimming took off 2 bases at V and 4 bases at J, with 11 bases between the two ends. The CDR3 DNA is TGCAGTGCTAGACAAGGGTCTTCCACCGGGGAGCTGTTTTTT. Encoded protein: CSARQGSSTGELFF.

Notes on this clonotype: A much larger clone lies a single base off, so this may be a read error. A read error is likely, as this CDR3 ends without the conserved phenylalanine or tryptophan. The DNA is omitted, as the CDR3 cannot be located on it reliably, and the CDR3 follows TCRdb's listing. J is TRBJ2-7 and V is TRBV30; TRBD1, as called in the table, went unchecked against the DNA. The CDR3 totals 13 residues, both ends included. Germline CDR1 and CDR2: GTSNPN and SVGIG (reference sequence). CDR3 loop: CAWTPGRGPQKSS.

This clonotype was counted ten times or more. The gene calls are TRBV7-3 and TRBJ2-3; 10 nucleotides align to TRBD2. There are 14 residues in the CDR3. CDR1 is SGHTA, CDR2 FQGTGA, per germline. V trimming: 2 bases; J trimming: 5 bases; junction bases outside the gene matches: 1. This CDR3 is CASSLLAGVDTQYF. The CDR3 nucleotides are TGTGCCAGCAGCTTACTAGCGGGAGTAGATACGCAGTATTTT.

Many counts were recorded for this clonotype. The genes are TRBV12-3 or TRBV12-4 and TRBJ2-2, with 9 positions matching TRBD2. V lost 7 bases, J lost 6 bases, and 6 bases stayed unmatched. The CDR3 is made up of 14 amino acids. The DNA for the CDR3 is TGTGCCAGCAAGCGGGGGGCCGACTCCGGGGAGCTGTTTTTT. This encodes CASKRGADSGELFF.

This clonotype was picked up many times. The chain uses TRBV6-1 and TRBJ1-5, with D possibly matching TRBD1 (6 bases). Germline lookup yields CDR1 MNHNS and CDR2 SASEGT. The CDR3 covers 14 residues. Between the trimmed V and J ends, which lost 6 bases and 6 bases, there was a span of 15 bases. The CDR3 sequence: CASRLSGEGQPQHF. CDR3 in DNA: TGTGCCAGCAGATTATCAGGGGAGGGTCAGCCCCAGCATTTT.

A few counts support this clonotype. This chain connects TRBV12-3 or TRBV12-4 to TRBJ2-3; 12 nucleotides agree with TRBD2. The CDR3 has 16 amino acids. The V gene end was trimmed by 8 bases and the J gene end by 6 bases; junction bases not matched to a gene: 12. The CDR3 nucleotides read TGTGCCAGCCCCCCGCTAGCGGGAGGGCCTGCCGATACGCAGTATTTT. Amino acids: CASPPLAGGPADTQYF.